This T cell receptor (beta chain) was identified during a study of blood T cell repertoires in COVID-19 (dated by TCRdb to 2018 to 2020). Notes on the research overall: Samples covering the acute and convalescent phases of COVID-19 were provided by collaborators in the United States, Italy and Spain. The samples were drawn from the first 160 participants of the ongoing ImmuneRACE study and from under 1,500 subjects provided by 6 global collaborators. Where available, HLA class I and class II types were taken from metadata supplied by the sample provider and were not determined by assay-based typing. The repertoires were released in a freely available public database intended as a resource for research on the immune response to SARS-CoV-2. The prospective study material was composed of cDNA or gDNA derived from T cells, B-cell-depleted T cells, or PBMCs. Deeply sampled blood TCRbeta repertoires from subjects exposed to, actively infected with, or recovered from COVID-19 were included in the dataset. Sample metadata almost always included a de-identified subject ID, COVID-19 status, age in years and sex.

TCRbeta CDR3 regions were amplified from genomic DNA by means of the immunoSEQ Assay, a bias-controlled multiplex PCR. Per the original workflow: Nucleated cell counts per sample were estimated from amplification of reference gene primers within the assay. Sequence reads were collapsed and filtered to measure the absolute abundance of every unique TCRbeta CDR3 rearrangement. For each sample, productive Simpson clonality was calculated as the square root of Simpson's diversity index across productive rearrangements. Entries here come from immuneACCESS through TCRdb and include only in-frame sequences with V and J called. Some clones fail to appear in such tables; in the studies checked, an unresolved V gene covers under half of the shortfall, and the cause of the remainder is unknown. For V, J and clone size, that table is used; D and trimming come from the DNA. For this sample there are some 99,000 clones; approximately 84% appear just once. The ten largest clonotypes hold 6.5% to 8% of the sample.

The research as a whole found: How much clinical and demographic metadata was included differed by source and by participant, and the metadata was provided uncurated.

In the case of this clone: The antigen it binds to is not known. No qualities accompany the bases; no much larger clone lies one base away.

Collaborating institutions collected whole blood in K2EDTA tubes following their own protocols. For TCRbeta analysis, collaborators shipped samples in one of three forms: frozen whole blood, isolated PBMCs, or DNA extracted from either of those sample types. The sequence was obtained from a woman aged 45-65 years with acute or convalescent COVID-19. Sequencing was performed on peripheral blood.

The bases are TGTGCCAGCAGCCCATCACAGGGAGCCACAGATACGCAGTATTTT. Protein translation: CASSPSQGATDTQYF. The chain employs TRBV7-3 and TRBJ2-3; the D region possibly corresponds to TRBD1 (6 bases align). The CDR3, from cysteine to phenylalanine, totals 15 residues. Just CDR3 DNA is preserved here, 45 bases in frame from base 1. The germline V gene sets CDR1 to SGHTA and CDR2 to FQGTGA. Trimming at the junction amounts to 5 bases on V and 2 bases on J, and the germline ends lie 14 bases apart.